Listed below are T cell receptor beta chains from one sample, sequenced in a study of T cells in Graves' hyperthyroidism and ophthalmopathy. TCRdb reprocessed the multiplex PCR reads with MiXCR, giving one entry per CDR3 protein. The data show a few hundred thousand distinct CDR3 sequences, less than 25% seen once. Input material: blood. These receptors came from a man aged 18 to 29 with Graves' hyperthyroidism. The CDR3 runs from the conserved cysteine through the conserved F or W. The D gene is left open where the match is weak. The size field is filled for only some rows; it gives once, few, many or a size class.

D gene: TRBD2; clone size: -; V gene: TRBV25-1; J gene: TRBJ2-5; CDR3 DNA: TGTGCCAGCAGTGAATCTCCAAGGGAGGGCCGGAGGGAGACCCAGTACTTC; CDR3 protein: CASSESPREGRRETQYF
D gene: -; clone size: many; V gene: TRBV6-1; J gene: TRBJ2-7; CDR3 DNA: TGTGCCAGCAGCACCGGCCGTGGAGGGACGGTTTACGAGCAGTACTTC; CDR3 protein: CASSTGRGGTVYEQYF
D gene: -; clone size: -; V gene: TRBV6-5; J gene: TRBJ1-1; CDR3 DNA: TGTGCCAGCAGTTACTCGAGTGGGCGGGACACTGAAGCTTTCTTT; CDR3 protein: CASSYSSGRDTEAFF
D gene: TRBD1; clone size: many; V gene: TRBV12-3/TRBV12-4; J gene: TRBJ2-5; CDR3 DNA: TGTGCCAGCAGGAAGTGGGGGTTCAGGGGGCCCCAAGAGACCCAGTACTTC; CDR3 protein: CASRKWGFRGPQETQYF
D gene: -; clone size: many; V gene: TRBV9; J gene: TRBJ1-1; CDR3 DNA: TGTGCCAGCAGCGTAGGCGTTGAGGGCACTGAAGCTTTCTTT; CDR3 protein: CASSVGVEGTEAFF
D gene: TRBD1; clone size: many; V gene: TRBV6-1; J gene: TRBJ1-2; CDR3 DNA: TGTGCCAGCCGAAACCTCCGACAGGGGTCCTATGGCTACACCTTC; CDR3 protein: CASRNLRQGSYGYTF
D gene: -; clone size: many; V gene: TRBV6-5; J gene: TRBJ1-2; CDR3 DNA: TGTGCCAGCAGTTCACTACCAGGGGCCGGCTACACCTTC; CDR3 protein: CASSSLPGAGYTF
D gene: TRBD1; clone size: few; V gene: TRBV20-1; J gene: TRBJ1-2; CDR3 DNA: TGCAGTGCTAGAGAACCCTGGACAGGCAGCTACACCTTC; CDR3 protein: CSAREPWTGSYTF
D gene: TRBD2; clone size: -; V gene: TRBV6-2/TRBV6-3; J gene: TRBJ2-5; CDR3 DNA: TGTGCCAGCAGTTACTCTAGGACTAGCCACCAAGAGACCCAGTACTTC; CDR3 protein: CASSYSRTSHQETQYF
D gene: -; clone size: -; V gene: TRBV30; J gene: TRBJ1-1; CDR3 DNA: TGTGCCTGGAGGGGGTCGGGGAACACTGAAGCTTTCTTT; CDR3 protein: CAWRGSGNTEAFF
D gene: TRBD1; clone size: many; V gene: TRBV19; J gene: TRBJ1-2; CDR3 DNA: TGTGCCAGTAGTATCGGCCGGGCAGGGGGATACTATGGCTACACCTTC; CDR3 protein: CASSIGRAGGYYGYTF
D gene: TRBD1; clone size: many; V gene: TRBV12-3/TRBV12-4; J gene: TRBJ2-7; CDR3 DNA: TGTGCCAGCAGTTTACAGGGGGCGGGTTACGAGCAGTACTTC; CDR3 protein: CASSLQGAGYEQYF
D gene: -; clone size: once; V gene: TRBV2; J gene: TRBJ2-3; CDR3 DNA: TGTGCCAGCAACAGAAGAGGGGCCGGTTCAGATACGCAGTATTTT; CDR3 protein: CASNRRGAGSDTQYF
D gene: -; clone size: -; V gene: TRBV6-1; J gene: TRBJ1-1; CDR3 DNA: TGTGCCAGCAGGAGCGGGGGGTTCACTGAAGCTTTCTTT; CDR3 protein: CASRSGGFTEAFF
D gene: -; clone size: many; V gene: TRBV2; J gene: TRBJ1-1; CDR3 DNA: TGTGCCAGCAGTGTAGTATTGAGGAACACTGAAGCTTTCTTT; CDR3 protein: CASSVVLRNTEAFF
D gene: -; clone size: few; V gene: TRBV12-3/TRBV12-4; J gene: TRBJ1-5; CDR3 DNA: TGTGCCAGCAGTTTAGGGGCGCCGAGCAATCAGCCCCAGCATTTT; CDR3 protein: CASSLGAPSNQPQHF
D gene: -; clone size: many; V gene: TRBV24-1; J gene: TRBJ2-2; CDR3 DNA: TGTGCCACCAGTGATTTGAAGGAGGCCGGGGAGCTGTTTTTT; CDR3 protein: CATSDLKEAGELFF
D gene: -; clone size: -; V gene: TRBV12-3/TRBV12-4; J gene: TRBJ1-3; CDR3 DNA: TGTGCCAGTGCCCCGGGAGGATGGGTATATTTT; CDR3 protein: CASAPGGWVYF
D gene: TRBD2; clone size: -; V gene: TRBV5-1; J gene: TRBJ2-5; CDR3 DNA: TGCGCCAGCAGCTTGGGACTAGCGGGGGTGGACCAAGAGACCCAGTACTTC; CDR3 protein: CASSLGLAGVDQETQYF
D gene: TRBD2; clone size: -; V gene: TRBV6-1; J gene: TRBJ2-3; CDR3 DNA: TGTGCCAGCACGGTGGTGAGCGGGAGCGGAGATACGCAGTATTTT; CDR3 protein: CASTVVSGSGDTQYF
D gene: -; clone size: many; V gene: TRBV28; J gene: TRBJ1-5; CDR3 DNA: TGTGCCAGCAGTTTGAGGACTACCAGCAATCAGCCCCAGCATTTT; CDR3 protein: CASSLRTTSNQPQHF
D gene: TRBD1; clone size: many; V gene: TRBV5-1; J gene: TRBJ2-5; CDR3 DNA: TGCGCCAGCAGCCCCCGACAGGGAAGGGAGACCCAGTACTTC; CDR3 protein: CASSPRQGRETQYF
D gene: -; clone size: few; V gene: TRBV11-2; J gene: TRBJ2-3; CDR3 DNA: TGTGCCAGCAGCACTCCGGAAGCTCGGAACAGAGATACGCAGTATTTT; CDR3 protein: CASSTPEARNRDTQYF
D gene: TRBD1; clone size: many; V gene: TRBV29-1; J gene: TRBJ2-5; CDR3 DNA: TGCAGCGTTGATGGGGGACAGGGAGGAGAGACCCAGTACTTC; CDR3 protein: CSVDGGQGGETQYF
D gene: -; clone size: many; V gene: TRBV7-8; J gene: TRBJ1-5; CDR3 DNA: TGTGCCAGCAGCTTATGGCGGGGCAGGGAAAATCAGCCCCAGCATTTT; CDR3 protein: CASSLWRGRENQPQHF
D gene: TRBD1; clone size: few; V gene: TRBV29-1; J gene: TRBJ1-2; CDR3 DNA: TGCAGCGTTGAAAAGGAGGGGACAGGTTCTTATGGCTACACCTTC; CDR3 protein: CSVEKEGTGSYGYTF
D gene: -; clone size: -; V gene: TRBV6-5; J gene: TRBJ2-5; CDR3 DNA: TGTGCCAGCAGTTGGGATAGCAAAGAGACCCAGTACTTC; CDR3 protein: CASSWDSKETQYF
D gene: -; clone size: many; V gene: TRBV5-1; J gene: TRBJ1-1; CDR3 DNA: TGCGCCAGCAGCTCGGGGGAAATGGCGACTGAAGCTTTCTTT; CDR3 protein: CASSSGEMATEAFF
D gene: TRBD1; clone size: many; V gene: TRBV20-1; J gene: TRBJ1-2; CDR3 DNA: TGCAGTACACCCCCTCAGGGGGAGCGTGGCTACACCTTC; CDR3 protein: CSTPPQGERGYTF
D gene: -; clone size: -; V gene: TRBV4-1; J gene: TRBJ1-1; CDR3 DNA: TGCGCCAGCAGCAAAGCTTCGAACCCCTGGGGGACTGAAGCTTTCTTT; CDR3 protein: CASSKASNPWGTEAFF
D gene: TRBD1; clone size: -; V gene: TRBV5-1; J gene: TRBJ2-7; CDR3 DNA: TGCGCCAGCAGCTTGGCCAGAGGGACAGGGTACAACGAGCAGTACTTC; CDR3 protein: CASSLARGTGYNEQYF
D gene: -; clone size: many; V gene: TRBV11-3; J gene: TRBJ1-1; CDR3 DNA: TGTGCCAGCAGCACCGGGATGGACGGTAATGCGGCTTTCTTT; CDR3 protein: CASSTGMDGNAAFF
D gene: TRBD1; clone size: many; V gene: TRBV20-1; J gene: TRBJ1-5; CDR3 DNA: TGCAGTGCTAACCAGGGACAGCCCAATCAGCCCCAGCATTTT; CDR3 protein: CSANQGQPNQPQHF
D gene: -; clone size: many; V gene: TRBV7-2; J gene: TRBJ1-6; CDR3 DNA: TGTGCCAGCAGCTTAAAAGGAGTCGGTTCACCCCTCCACTTT; CDR3 protein: CASSLKGVGSPLHF
D gene: TRBD2; clone size: many; V gene: TRBV6-2/TRBV6-3; J gene: TRBJ2-7; CDR3 DNA: TGTGCCAGCGGTTACGGTCGCCTAGCGGGAGGTAGGCGGGACGAGCAGTACTTC; CDR3 protein: CASGYGRLAGGRRDEQYF
D gene: -; clone size: -; V gene: TRBV20-1; J gene: TRBJ2-7; CDR3 DNA: TGCAGTGCTGAGGGTCCAGGGGTCGAGCAGTACTTC; CDR3 protein: CSAEGPGVEQYF
D gene: -; clone size: few; V gene: TRBV2; J gene: TRBJ1-1; CDR3 DNA: TGTGCCAGCAGTGAAGGGTGGAGCACTGAAGCTTTCTTT; CDR3 protein: CASSEGWSTEAFF
D gene: -; clone size: many; V gene: TRBV7-9; J gene: TRBJ2-7; CDR3 DNA: TGTGCCAGCAGCTTAGAAGGACGGGAGTACGAGCAGTACTTC; CDR3 protein: CASSLEGREYEQYF
D gene: -; clone size: many; V gene: TRBV20-1; J gene: TRBJ2-2; CDR3 DNA: TGCAGTGCTAGAGATAACGGGGAAGGGGAAAGCGGGGAGCTGTTTTTT; CDR3 protein: CSARDNGEGESGELFF
D gene: TRBD1; clone size: many; V gene: TRBV20-1; J gene: TRBJ1-1; CDR3 DNA: TGCAGTGCTAGAGGGACAGGGGACACTGAAGCTTTCTTT; CDR3 protein: CSARGTGDTEAFF
D gene: -; clone size: -; V gene: TRBV27; J gene: TRBJ1-2; CDR3 DNA: TGTGCCAGCAGTCCCCGACCACATTATGGCTACACCTTC; CDR3 protein: CASSPRPHYGYTF
D gene: TRBD1; clone size: many; V gene: TRBV19; J gene: TRBJ2-7; CDR3 DNA: TGTGCCAGTAGCCCTTACAGGGGATCCTACGAGCAGTACTTC; CDR3 protein: CASSPYRGSYEQYF
D gene: -; clone size: -; V gene: TRBV5-8; J gene: TRBJ2-1; CDR3 DNA: TGTGCCAGCAGCCCCCCCCAGGGTGGAAATGAGCAGTTCTTC; CDR3 protein: CASSPPQGGNEQFF